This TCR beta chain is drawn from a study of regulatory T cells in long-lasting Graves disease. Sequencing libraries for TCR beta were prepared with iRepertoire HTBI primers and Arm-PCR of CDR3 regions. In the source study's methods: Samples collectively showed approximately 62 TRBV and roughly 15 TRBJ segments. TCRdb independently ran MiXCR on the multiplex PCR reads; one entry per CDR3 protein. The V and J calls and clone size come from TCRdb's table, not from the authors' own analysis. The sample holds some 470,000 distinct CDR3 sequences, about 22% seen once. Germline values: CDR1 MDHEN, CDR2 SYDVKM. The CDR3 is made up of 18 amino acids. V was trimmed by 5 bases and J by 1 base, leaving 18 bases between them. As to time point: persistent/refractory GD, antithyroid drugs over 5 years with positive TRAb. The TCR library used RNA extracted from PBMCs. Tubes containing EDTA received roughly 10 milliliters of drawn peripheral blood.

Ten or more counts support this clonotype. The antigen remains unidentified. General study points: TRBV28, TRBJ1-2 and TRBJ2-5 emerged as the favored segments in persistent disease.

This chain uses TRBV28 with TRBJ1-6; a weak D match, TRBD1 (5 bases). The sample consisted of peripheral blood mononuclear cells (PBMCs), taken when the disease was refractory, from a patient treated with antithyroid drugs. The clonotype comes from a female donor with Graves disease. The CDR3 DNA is TGTGCCAGCAGTAGGGCAGGGCAATATAGTTCCTATAATTCACCCCTCCACTTT. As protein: CASSRAGQYSSYNSPLHF. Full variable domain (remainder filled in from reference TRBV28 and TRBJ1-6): DVKVTQSSRYLVKRTGEKVFLECVQDMDHENMFWYRQDPGLGLRLIYFSYDVKMKEKGDIPEGYSVSREKKERFSLILESASTNQTSMYLCASSRAGQYSSYNSPLHFGNGTRLTVT.